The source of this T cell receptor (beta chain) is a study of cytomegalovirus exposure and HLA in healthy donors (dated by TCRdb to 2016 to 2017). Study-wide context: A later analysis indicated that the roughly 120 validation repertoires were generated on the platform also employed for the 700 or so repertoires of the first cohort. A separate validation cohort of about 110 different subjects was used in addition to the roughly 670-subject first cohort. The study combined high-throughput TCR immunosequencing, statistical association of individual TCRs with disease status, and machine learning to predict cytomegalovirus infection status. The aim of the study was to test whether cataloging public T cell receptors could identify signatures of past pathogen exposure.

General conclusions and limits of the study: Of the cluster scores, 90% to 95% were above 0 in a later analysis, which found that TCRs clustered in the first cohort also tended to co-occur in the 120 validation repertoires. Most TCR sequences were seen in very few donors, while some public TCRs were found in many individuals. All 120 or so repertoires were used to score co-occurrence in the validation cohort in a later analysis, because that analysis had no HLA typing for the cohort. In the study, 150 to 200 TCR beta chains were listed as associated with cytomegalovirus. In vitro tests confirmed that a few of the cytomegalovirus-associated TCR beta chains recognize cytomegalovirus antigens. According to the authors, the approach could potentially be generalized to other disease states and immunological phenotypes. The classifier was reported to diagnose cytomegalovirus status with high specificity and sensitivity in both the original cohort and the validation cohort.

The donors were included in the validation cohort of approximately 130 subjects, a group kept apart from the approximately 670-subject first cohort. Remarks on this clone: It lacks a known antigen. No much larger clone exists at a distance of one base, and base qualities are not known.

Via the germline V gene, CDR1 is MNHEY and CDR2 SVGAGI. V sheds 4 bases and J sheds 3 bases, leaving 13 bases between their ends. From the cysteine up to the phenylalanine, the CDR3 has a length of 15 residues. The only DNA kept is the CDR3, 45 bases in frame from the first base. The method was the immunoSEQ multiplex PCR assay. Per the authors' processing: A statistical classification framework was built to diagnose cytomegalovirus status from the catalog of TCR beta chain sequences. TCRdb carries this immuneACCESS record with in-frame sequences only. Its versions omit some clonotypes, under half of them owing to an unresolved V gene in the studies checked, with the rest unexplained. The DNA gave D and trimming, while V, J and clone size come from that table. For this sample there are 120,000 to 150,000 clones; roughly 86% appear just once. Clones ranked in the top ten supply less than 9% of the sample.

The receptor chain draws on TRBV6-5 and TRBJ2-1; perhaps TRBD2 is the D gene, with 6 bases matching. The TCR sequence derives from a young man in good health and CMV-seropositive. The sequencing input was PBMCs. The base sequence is TGTGCCAGCAGTTCGGGGACTGTGGGCTACAATGAGCAGTTCTTC. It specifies CASSSGTVGYNEQFF.